This entry lists 21 T cell receptor beta chains sequenced from one sample in a study of blood T cell repertoires in COVID-19. Assay used: immunoSEQ multiplex PCR; TCRdb lists only in-frame clones, some missing. The sample records around 100,000 clones, 85% to 90% being singletons. Sequenced material: peripheral blood. The receptors come from a woman aged 45-65 years with acute or convalescent COVID-19.

The genes are TRBV6-4 and TRBJ1-4, with TRBD1 matching 7 bases. With 8 bases clipped from V and 3 bases from J, the junction kept 6 bases outside the gene matches. The CDR3 loop spans 14 amino acids. Germline loops: CDR1 MRHNA, CDR2 SNTAGT. The CDR3 DNA is TGTGCCAGCGGAGACAGGGCCGCTAATGAAAAACTGTTTTTT. Protein sequence: CASGDRAANEKLFF.

The chain joins TRBV6-5 to TRBJ1-5, with D possibly being TRBD1 (6 bases). This CDR3 has 13 amino acids. Trimming cost V 6 bases and J 5 bases, with 11 bases left between them. Per the germline V gene, CDR1 is MNHEY and CDR2 is SVGAGI. CDR3 loop: CASSQGLYQPQHF. DNA for the CDR3: TGTGCCAGCAGCCAGGGGCTTTATCAGCCCCAGCATTTT.

The V and J genes are TRBV11-2 and TRBJ2-1; possibly TRBD2 for D (6 bases). Trimming stripped 5 bases from V and 8 bases from J, with 13 bases between. Germline CDR1 and CDR2: SGHAT and FQNNGV. This CDR3 has 13 amino acids. This CDR3 is CASSTLAKDEQFF. The CDR3 DNA is TGTGCCAGCAGCACGCTAGCGAAGGATGAGCAGTTCTTC.

The gene calls are TRBV30 and TRBJ2-7, with TRBD1 as a possible D gene (5 bases). Germline V gene data show CDR1 as GTSNPN and CDR2 as SVGIG (reference sequence). V was pared by 0 bases and J by 2 bases, with 8 bases between. The CDR3 totals 13 residues. The CDR3 DNA sequence: TGTGCCTGGAGTGTGGGGCCAACCTACGAGCAGTACTTC. Translated: CAWSVGPTYEQYF.

The gene calls are TRBV18 and TRBJ2-7, with 7 bases that match TRBD1. The germline gives CDR1 KGHSH, CDR2 LQKENI. The CDR3 has 13 amino acids. The V gene end was trimmed by 4 bases and the J gene end by 2 bases; junction bases not matched to a gene: 2. The CDR3, as DNA: TGTGCCAGCTCACTACAGGGGACCTACGAGCAGTACTTC. It specifies CASSLQGTYEQYF.

The chain carries TRBV10-1 and TRBJ2-3; no firm D call. V lost 0 bases, J lost 4 bases, and 5 bases lay in between. Germline V gene lookup returns CDR1 WNHNN and CDR2 SYGVQD (reference sequence). The CDR3 has 13 residues. CDR3 coding DNA: TGCGCCAGCAGTGAGTCCCCCGCAGATACGCAGTATTTT. This codes for CASSESPADTQYF.

The chain combines TRBV6-5 with TRBJ2-7, with 11 positions matching TRBD2. The CDR3 contains 15 residues. After removal of 5 bases from V and 6 bases from J, the junction contained 9 bases not matched to a gene. Germline CDR1 MNHEY, CDR2 SVGAGI. Here the CDR3 reads CASSPSSGLAAEQYF. The CDR3 DNA is TGTGCCAGCAGTCCTTCCTCGGGACTAGCGGCCGAGCAGTACTTC.

CDR3 coding DNA: TGTGCCAGTGGGCGGGGGGCCCTCAATCAGCCCCAGCATTTT. This codes for CASGRGALNQPQHF. The genes are TRBV19 and TRBJ1-5, with D maybe TRBD1 (6 bases). CDR1 and CDR2 from the germline V gene are LNHDA and SQIVND (reference sequence). CDR3 length: 14 residues. V lost 8 bases and J lost 3, with 14 bases in between.

The chain links TRBV28 to TRBJ1-4; 11 nucleotides align to TRBD1. The CDR3 sequence is 16 residues long. The germline V gene has CDR1 MDHEN and CDR2 SYDVKM. Trimming at V came to 4 bases and at J to 7 bases, leaving 8 bases not matched to a gene. Here the CDR3 DNA reads TGTGCCAGCAGTTATTCGGGACAGGGGGATCGTGAAAAACTGTTTTTT. Protein product: CASSYSGQGDREKLFF.

The V and J genes are TRBV28 and TRBJ1-6; D gene uncertain. The CDR3 is 15 residues long. The V and J ends lost 7 bases and 0 bases respectively, with 10 bases between them. CDR1 is MDHEN and CDR2 is SYDVKM in the germline V gene. CDR3 sequence reads: CASKPKLSYNSPLHF. In DNA form, the CDR3 reads TGTGCCAGCAAGCCCAAACTCTCCTATAATTCACCCCTCCACTTT.

This clone was observed a few times. The chain joins TRBV2 to TRBJ1-5; D call uncertain. Germline values: CDR1 SNHLY, CDR2 FYNNEI. V shed 3 bases and J shed 5 bases, with 5 bases lying between them. This CDR3 has 12 residues. DNA for the CDR3: TGTGCCAGCAGTGACGGGGATCAGCCCCAGCATTTT. This encodes CASSDGDQPQHF.

The CDR3 spells CASSLSGTGGIYGYTF. CDR3 in DNA: TGTGCCAGCAGCTTATCCGGGACAGGGGGTATCTATGGCTACACCTTC. This chain connects TRBV5-4 to TRBJ1-2; 11 nucleotides line up with TRBD1. CDR3 length equals 16 residues. The V gene end was trimmed by 2 bases and the J gene end by 4 bases; junction bases not matched to a gene: 7. Looked up from germline, CDR1 is SGHNT and CDR2 is YYREEE (reference sequence).

CDR3 sequence: CASTQTSGRGNEQFF. CDR3 nucleotide sequence: TGTGCCAGTACCCAGACTAGCGGGAGGGGGAATGAGCAGTTCTTC. The chain employs TRBV19 and TRBJ2-1; TRBD2 agrees at 14 bases. In germline, CDR1 is LNHDA, CDR2 SQIVND (reference sequence). V lost 7 bases and J lost 7; bases outside the gene matches: 6. The CDR3 is 15 amino acids.

The chain recombines TRBV7-2 with TRBJ2-7; D not certain. CDR3 length: 12 amino acids. The germline V and J ends were trimmed by 0 bases and 4 bases, with 4 bases remaining between them. CDR1 and CDR2 from the germline V gene are SGHTA and FQGNSA. DNA for the CDR3: TGTGCCAGCAGCTTAGCACAGTACGAGCAGTACTTC. Translated: CASSLAQYEQYF.

The chain uses TRBV27 and TRBJ1-5; 7 positions agree with TRBD1. The CDR3 spans 16 residues. V dropped 1 base and J dropped 3; count of bases not matched to a gene: 6. Germline assignment: CDR1 MNHEY and CDR2 SMNVEV (reference sequence). The CDR3 is CASSLFGTASNQPQHF. CDR3 DNA sequence: TGTGCCAGCAGTTTATTTGGGACAGCATCCAATCAGCCCCAGCATTTT.

The rearrangement uses TRBV15 and TRBJ2-5; D is undetermined. Trimming left V 0 bases short and J 5 bases short, with 4 bases between. This CDR3 spans 12 amino acids. Germline CDR1 and CDR2: LNHNV and YYDKDF (reference sequence). For the CDR3, the DNA is TGTGCCACCAGCAGAGATATGGAGACCCAGTACTTC. Translation gives CATSRDMETQYF.

The rearrangement links TRBV12-3 or TRBV12-4 to TRBJ2-7; D is perhaps TRBD2 (6 bases). The CDR3 length is 13 residues. The germline V and J ends were trimmed by 11 bases and 1 base, with 15 bases remaining between them. The CDR3 here is CASSSGESYEQYF. The CDR3 region has the DNA TGTGCCTCCTCATCGGGGGAATCCTACGAGCAGTACTTC.

Written as DNA, the CDR3 is TGCGCCAGCAGTGACAGGGGGCGCGAGCAGTACTTC. Translation gives CASSDRGREQYF. This chain links TRBV5-1 with TRBJ2-7; TRBD1 agrees at 10 bases. Trimming cost V 5 bases and J 6 bases; bases outside gene matches: 2. The CDR3 length is 12 residues. From germline, CDR1 is SGHRS and CDR2 YFSETQ. The complete variable domain, with remaining parts taken from reference TRBV5-1 and TRBJ2-7, reads KAGVTQTPRYLIKTRGQQVTLSCSPISGHRSVSWYQQTPGQGLQFLFEYFSETQRNKGNFPGRFSGRQFSNSRSEMNVSTLELGDSALYLCASSDRGREQYFGPGTRLTVT.

This chain links TRBV30 with TRBJ2-1; 10 nucleotides align to TRBD2. Germline lookup yields CDR1 GTSNPN and CDR2 SVGIG (reference sequence). The CDR3 is 14 amino acids. V shed 5 bases and J 8 bases; nucleotides not matched to a gene: 9. CDR3: CAWSSGRGRDEQFF. DNA of the CDR3: TGTGCCTGGTCGAGCGGGAGGGGGAGGGATGAGCAGTTCTTC.

The chain combines TRBV5-4 with TRBJ2-2, with 15 bases identical to TRBD2. Germline V CDR1 and CDR2: SGHNT, YYREEE (reference sequence). The CDR3 contains 16 residues. The V gene end was trimmed by 5 bases and the J gene end by 7 bases; junction bases not matched to a gene: 6. The CDR3 DNA reads as TGTGCCAGCAGTTCCGGACTAGCGGGAGGGGGCGGGGAGCTGTTTTTT. Protein product: CASSSGLAGGGGELFF.

The chain links TRBV18 to TRBJ1-2, with TRBD1 matching 10 bases. CDR3 length: 16 amino acids. Per the germline V gene, CDR1 is KGHSH and CDR2 is LQKENI. Losses at the gene ends were 2 bases for V and 6 bases for J; bases not matched to a gene: 9. The CDR3 bases are TGTGCCAGCTCACCAGATGGGACAGGGGTTGAAAATGGCTACACCTTC. This encodes CASSPDGTGVENGYTF.